The 10 T cell receptor beta chains below come from one sample, sequenced in a study of beta chain features in type 1 diabetes. Findings and caveats of the study: All four CD4+ subsets from Type 1 diabetes patients carried moderately but significantly shorter TCRB CDR3s.

These TCRs' antigens remain unknown. The isolated RNA, all of it, was reverse transcribed, so expressed TCRB transcripts were what got sequenced. Produced via immunoSEQ multiplex PCR; TCRdb's table is partial and in-frame only. The sample includes 160,000 or so clones, 8.5% to 10% of them seen just once. The specimen was central memory CD4+ T cells from blood. The receptors were gathered from a young woman with type 1 diabetes.

This clone was recorded at least ten times. This chain joins TRBV30 and TRBJ2-1; the match to TRBD2 covers 8 bases. The trim removed 0 bases at V and 15 bases at J, leaving 4 bases unmatched. The germline V gene has CDR1 GTSNPN and CDR2 SVGIG (reference sequence). This CDR3 has 11 residues. CDR3 residues: CAWSVAGVRFF. The CDR3, as DNA: TGTGCCTGGAGTGTAGCGGGAGTTCGGTTCTTC.

This clone was seen only a few times. The J gene is TRBJ2-6, the V gene TRBV7-9; TRBD1 matches 7 bases. Germline CDR1 and CDR2: SEHNR and FQNEAQ (reference sequence). The V segment lost 4 bases and the J segment 2 bases; nucleotides outside the gene matches: 2. The CDR3 has 15 residues. CDR3 DNA: TGTGCCAGCAGCTCCGACAGGGCTGGGGCCAACGTCCTGACTTTC. It is translated as CASSSDRAGANVLTF.

This clone was recorded a few times. The rearrangement uses TRBV4-2 and TRBJ2-2; the match to TRBD2 covers 10 bases. Trimming took 1 base from V and 7 from J; bases not matched to a gene: 6. This CDR3 is 16 amino acids long. Germline assignment: CDR1 LGHNA and CDR2 YNFKEQ. The CDR3 coding sequence is TGTGCCAGCAGCCAAGCGGGAGCGGGAGGGCACGGGGAGCTGTTTTTT. This translates into CASSQAGAGGHGELFF.

The rearrangement uses TRBV5-1 and TRBJ2-7; 8 positions agree with TRBD1. This CDR3 spans 16 amino acids. The V segment lost 4 bases and the J segment 2 bases; nucleotides outside the gene matches: 11. The germline gives CDR1 SGHRS, CDR2 YFSETQ. As DNA, the CDR3 is TGCGCCAGCAGCGGGGGAACAGGGGGTCGGACCTACGAGCAGTACTTC. Amino acid sequence: CASSGGTGGRTYEQYF.

This chain connects TRBV7-3 to TRBJ2-1, with D perhaps matching TRBD1 (6 bases). Germline V gene sequence: CDR1 SGHTA, CDR2 FQGTGA. This CDR3 region has 14 residues. V gave up 3 bases and J gave up 7 bases, with 13 bases separating them. The CDR3 protein is CASSFTGFGNEQFF. The CDR3, as DNA: TGTGCCAGCAGCTTTACAGGGTTTGGAAATGAGCAGTTCTTC. Full variable domain (missing parts from reference TRBV7-3 and TRBJ2-1): GAGVSQTPSNKVTEKGKYVELRCDPISGHTALYWYRQSLGQGPEFLIYFQGTGAADDSGLPNDRFFAVRPEGSVSTLKIQRTERGDSAVYLCASSFTGFGNEQFFGPGTRLTVL.

This clone was seen only a few times. V gene TRBV7-9 combines with J gene TRBJ2-3, with 7 bases that match TRBD2. The CDR3 covers 14 residues. Trimming removed 6 bases from V and 1 base from J; junction bases left unmatched: 4. Germline values: CDR1 SEHNR, CDR2 FQNEAQ (reference sequence). The CDR3 reads CASRHTSGTDTQYF. DNA for the CDR3: TGTGCCAGCAGACATACTAGCGGCACAGATACGCAGTATTTT.

This clone was picked up a small number of times. The chain has TRBV19 and TRBJ2-7; TRBD1 might be the D (6 bases). V lost 3 bases, J lost 1 base, and 10 bases lay in between. This CDR3 spans 14 amino acids. Germline loops: CDR1 LNHDA, CDR2 SQIVND (reference sequence). The CDR3 here is CASSIQGISYEQYF. The CDR3, as DNA: TGTGCCAGTAGTATTCAGGGGATATCCTACGAGCAGTACTTC.

This clone has only a few counts. The V and J genes are TRBV7-2 and TRBJ2-5, with D uncertain. The CDR3 covers 11 residues. The V gene lost 8 bases and the J gene lost 5 bases, with 9 bases spanning the gap. Germline V CDR1 and CDR2: SGHTA, FQGNSA. CDR3 DNA sequence: TGTGCCAGCGCACCTCAGGAGACCCAGTACTTC. Translated: CASAPQETQYF.

The chain uses TRBV4-1 and TRBJ2-1; tentatively, D is TRBD1 (5 bases). The CDR3 is 12 amino acids. Between the trimmed V and J ends, which lost 0 bases and 12 bases, there was a span of 9 bases. Germline V lookup: CDR1 MGHRA, CDR2 YSYEKL. This chain's CDR3 is CASSQDRQGQFF. The CDR3 DNA reads as TGCGCCAGCAGCCAAGATAGGCAGGGGCAGTTCTTC.

This clone showed up just a few times. The genes are TRBV5-6 and TRBJ2-7; D unclear. Germline-derived CDR1 and CDR2 are SGHDT and YYEEEE. The CDR3 is made up of 14 amino acids. V was cut by 0 bases and J by 3 bases, with 10 bases left in between. CDR3 DNA sequence: TGTGCCAGCAGCTTGGGAGGCCAGCTCTACGAGCAGTACTTC. This sequence encodes CASSLGGQLYEQYF.